The clone carrying this T cell receptor (beta chain) showed up just once. The target antigen is unknown. V was pared by 4 bases and J by 2 bases, with 11 bases between. The CDR3 is made up of 14 amino acids. The germline V gene encodes CDR1 LNHDA and CDR2 SQIVND (reference sequence). Libraries were prepared by immunoSEQ multiplex PCR; TCRdb keeps only in-frame clonotypes and omits some of them. The sample comprises 65,000 to 90,000 clones, roughly 95% of which are singletons, and less than 3.5% rests with the top ten. These data originate in a study of cytomegalovirus exposure and HLA in healthy donors. Whole-study findings and limits: Through in vitro validation, a few CMV-associated chains were shown to be specific for CMV antigens. Most sequenced TCRs were rare (though some public TCRs occurred in many donors).

Sequencing was performed on PBMCs. V usage is TRBV19 and J usage is TRBJ1-2; D gene uncertain. The receptor comes from a man aged 18 to 30 in good health and CMV-seronegative. The CDR3 loop reads CASSSGTVNYGYTF. The CDR3 bases are TGTGCCAGTAGTAGCGGCACCGTGAACTATGGCTACACCTTC.